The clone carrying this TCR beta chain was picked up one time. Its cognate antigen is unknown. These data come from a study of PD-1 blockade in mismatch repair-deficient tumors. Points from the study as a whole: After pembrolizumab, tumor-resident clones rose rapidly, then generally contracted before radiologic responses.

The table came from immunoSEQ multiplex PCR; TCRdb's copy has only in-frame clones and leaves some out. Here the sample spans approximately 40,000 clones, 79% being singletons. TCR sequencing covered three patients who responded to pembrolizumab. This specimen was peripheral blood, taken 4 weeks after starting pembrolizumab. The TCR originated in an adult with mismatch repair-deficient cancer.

As DNA, the CDR3 is TGCAGCGTTGGGTCGGGACAGGGGGTGTACAGGGCCCAGTACTTC. It yields the protein CSVGSGQGVYRAQYF. This chain joins TRBV29-1 and TRBJ2-5; 11 bases match TRBD1. CDR3 length: 15 amino acids. The germline V gene has CDR1 SQVTM and CDR2 ANQGSEA. V lost 4 bases and J lost 9; bases outside the gene matches: 13.